Here is one T cell receptor beta chain with its context. Its matching antigen is unknown. This specimen belongs to a study of T cells in Graves' hyperthyroidism and ophthalmopathy. Overall study results and limits: Blood also contained most expanded thyroid clonotypes above 0.001.

The CDR3 loop spans 15 amino acids. CDR1 is SGHTA, CDR2 FQGTGA, per germline. V lost 5 bases, J lost 5 bases, and 10 bases stayed unmatched. Researchers amplified the TCR beta CDR3 regions from RNA transcripts. With the HTBI primer set, the TCR CDR3 went through a first round of RT-PCR. Each CDR3 protein gets one entry after TCRdb re-called the multiplex PCR reads with MiXCR. The data contain about 300,000 distinct CDR3 sequences, approximately 19% of them seen just once; the ten biggest clones take up approximately 35%. This receptor was taken from a man aged 45 to 65 with Graves' ophthalmopathy. Sequencing was carried out using blood. This chain uses TRBV7-3 with TRBJ2-3; 7 nucleotides match TRBD2. The CDR3: CASSHPGAGEDTQYF. CDR3 DNA sequence: TGTGCCAGCAGCCACCCCGGGGCGGGAGAAGATACGCAGTATTTT.